Below are 31 T cell receptor beta chains sequenced from a single sample in a study of blood T cell repertoires in COVID-19. Profiling relied on immunoSEQ multiplex PCR, and the TCRdb table lists in-frame clones only, not all of them. The sample includes some 270,000 clones, 84% of them seen just once. Sequenced sample: peripheral blood. These receptors came from a woman in her 40s who had recovered from COVID-19.

The chain is built from TRBV7-6 and TRBJ1-3, with D possibly being TRBD1 (5 bases). Germline CDR1 SGHVS, CDR2 FNYEAQ. The CDR3 length is 15 residues. V lost 7 bases and J 1 base, leaving 14 bases between the germline ends. The CDR3 region has the DNA TGTGCCAGCACCCCGGACGGGACTTCTGGAAACACCATATATTTT. Protein sequence: CASTPDGTSGNTIYF.

This clone came up a few times. CDR3 sequence (DNA): TGTGCCAGCAGCCCCCATTTCGGGGAACGACGGAATGAGCAGTTCTTC. Protein sequence: CASSPHFGERRNEQFF. The genes are TRBV7-3 and TRBJ2-1; a possible D gene is TRBD2 (5 bases). V was trimmed by 5 bases and J by 7 bases, leaving 21 bases between them. Germline loops: CDR1 SGHTA, CDR2 FQGTGA. The CDR3 runs to 16 residues. The full variable domain, rest sourced from reference TRBV7-3 and TRBJ2-1, is GAGVSQTPSNKVTEKGKYVELRCDPISGHTALYWYRQSLGQGPEFLIYFQGTGAADDSGLPNDRFFAVRPEGSVSTLKIQRTERGDSAVYLCASSPHFGERRNEQFFGPGTRLTVL.

This sequence joins TRBV5-1 and TRBJ2-7; the match to TRBD2 covers 7 bases. The germline CDR1 and CDR2 sequences are SGHRS and YFSETQ. The CDR3 is made up of 16 amino acids. Trimming cost V 1 base and J 0 bases; bases outside gene matches: 7. CDR3 sequence: CASSLSRGGSSYEQYF. The CDR3 coding sequence is TGCGCCAGCAGCTTGTCTCGCGGGGGTAGCTCCTACGAGCAGTACTTC.

The chain couples TRBV30 to TRBJ2-1; 11 bases match TRBD2. There are 15 residues in the CDR3. Germline CDR1 GTSNPN, CDR2 SVGIG (reference sequence). Trimming at V came to 5 bases and at J to 7 bases, leaving 10 bases not matched to a gene. The CDR3 sequence is CAWSQTSGGRNEQFF. The CDR3, as DNA: TGTGCCTGGTCCCAAACTAGCGGGGGTCGAAATGAGCAGTTCTTC.

This clone came up a few times. This sequence joins TRBV6-5 and TRBJ1-1; 8 nucleotides agree with TRBD1. Germline V lookup: CDR1 MNHEY, CDR2 SVGAGI. The CDR3 contains 14 residues. V shed 6 bases and J 4 bases; nucleotides not matched to a gene: 7. CDR3 nucleotides: TGTGCCAGCAGCCGGGACAGGACCTCCACTGAAGCTTTCTTT. It is translated as CASSRDRTSTEAFF.

The rearrangement joins TRBV7-9 to TRBJ1-1; D not certain. Trimming stripped 1 base from V and 2 bases from J, with 14 bases between. Germline CDR1 and CDR2: SEHNR and FQNEAQ (reference sequence). CDR3 length: 16 amino acids. DNA of the CDR3: TGTGCCAGCAGCTTAGGGTTTGGCAGGAAAAACACTGAAGCTTTCTTT. It specifies CASSLGFGRKNTEAFF.

V and J are TRBV7-9 and TRBJ1-2; D might be TRBD1 (6 bases). This CDR3 region has 12 residues. The germline V gene has CDR1 SEHNR and CDR2 FQNEAQ (reference sequence). V was trimmed by 2 bases and J by 14 bases, leaving 15 bases between them. DNA of the CDR3: TGTGCCAGCAGCTTAAGTACAGGGATTCGGACCTTC. Protein product: CASSLSTGIRTF.

CDR3 in DNA: TGTGCCAGCAGTTTAATCCGGGACAGTGCCTACGAGCAGTACTTC. Amino acids: CASSLIRDSAYEQYF. The genes are TRBV7-8 and TRBJ2-7; 7 bases match TRBD1. The J segment lost 2 bases and the V segment lost 6 bases, leaving 10 bases of the junction unmatched. CDR1 SGHVS and CDR2 FQNEAQ come from the germline V gene. This CDR3 comprises 15 residues.

Here the CDR3 reads CASSYSSFTGELFF. CDR3 sequence (DNA): TGTGCCAGCAGTTACAGCTCGTTCACCGGGGAGCTGTTTTTT. V is TRBV6-5 and J is TRBJ2-2, with no clear D. The germline V and J ends were trimmed by 2 bases and 4 bases, with 8 bases remaining between them. Looked up from germline, CDR1 is MNHEY and CDR2 is SVGAGI. There are 14 residues in the CDR3.

This clone was observed a single time. The chain uses TRBV19 and TRBJ2-5; D not certain. The CDR3 spans 13 residues. Germline assignment: CDR1 LNHDA and CDR2 SQIVND (reference sequence). V lost 1 base, J lost 5 bases, and 8 bases lay in between. As DNA, the CDR3 is TGTGCCAGTAGTATAGTAGCCGGGGAGACCCAGTACTTC. Protein sequence: CASSIVAGETQYF.

The chain joins TRBV30 to TRBJ2-3; no definite D call. The CDR3 is 14 residues long. Trimming left V 0 bases short and J 0 bases short, with 7 bases between. Per the germline V gene, CDR1 is GTSNPN and CDR2 is SVGIG (reference sequence). CDR3 in amino acids: CAWSVLRSTDTQYF. The CDR3 coding sequence is TGTGCCTGGAGTGTACTACGCAGCACAGATACGCAGTATTTT.

V is TRBV19 and J is TRBJ1-2; TRBD1 might be the D (5 bases). The CDR3 totals 13 residues. The V and J ends lost 6 bases and 7 bases respectively, with 15 bases between them. Germline assignment: CDR1 LNHDA and CDR2 SQIVND (reference sequence). The chain's CDR3 is CASRQGIASGYTF. DNA of the CDR3: TGTGCCAGTAGGCAGGGTATCGCCTCTGGCTACACCTTC.

The CDR3 region is CAISASGDRIVYEQYF. CDR3 nucleotide sequence: TGTGCCATCAGCGCATCCGGGGACAGGATCGTCTACGAGCAGTACTTC. The rearrangement links TRBV10-3 to TRBJ2-7, with 8 bases lining up with TRBD1. CDR1 is ENHRY and CDR2 is SYGVKD in the germline V gene. After removal of 6 bases from V and 3 bases from J, the junction contained 13 bases not matched to a gene. The CDR3 totals 16 residues.

The chain recombines TRBV19 with TRBJ2-2; a weak D match, TRBD2 (5 bases). V lost 7 bases to trimming and J lost 6 bases, with 12 bases between them. Looked up from germline, CDR1 is LNHDA and CDR2 is SQIVND (reference sequence). CDR3 length equals 13 residues. The CDR3 is CASIPGVAGELFF. Here the CDR3 DNA reads TGTGCCAGTATCCCCGGGGTCGCCGGGGAGCTGTTTTTT.

This chain links TRBV6-1 with TRBJ2-7, with D perhaps TRBD1 (5 bases). Trimming stripped 1 base from V and 5 bases from J, with 15 bases between. The germline V gene encodes CDR1 MNHNS and CDR2 SASEGT. This CDR3 comprises 15 residues. In nucleotides, the CDR3 is TGTGCCAGCAGTGAAGTTCGTCAGGGAATAAACGAGCAGTACTTC. Its protein is CASSEVRQGINEQYF.

V and J are TRBV2 and TRBJ1-5; D gene ambiguous. Germline lookup yields CDR1 SNHLY and CDR2 FYNNEI. The CDR3 totals 15 residues. V was shortened by 1 base and J by 4 bases, with 11 bases between the two germline ends. The CDR3 DNA is TGTGCCAGCAGTGAAGTTGTCCGGGATAATCAGCCCCAGCATTTT. Its translation: CASSEVVRDNQPQHF. Filled out from reference TRBV2 and TRBJ1-5, the complete variable domain reads EPEVTQTPSHQVTQMGQEVILRCVPISNHLYFYWYRQILGQKVEFLVSFYNNEISEKSEIFDDQFSVERPDGSNFTLKIRSTKLEDSAMYFCASSEVVRDNQPQHFGDGTRLSIL.

V and J are TRBV24-1 and TRBJ2-1, with TRBD1 matching 9 bases. J gave up 9 bases and V 1 base, and 9 bases lay outside the gene matches. This CDR3 comprises 16 residues. From germline, CDR1 is KGHDR and CDR2 SFDVKD. The CDR3 sequence: CATSDFAGTGTIEQFF. As DNA, the CDR3 is TGTGCCACCAGTGATTTTGCCGGGACAGGGACGATTGAGCAGTTCTTC.

The V gene is TRBV7-9, the J gene TRBJ2-1, with 10 bases fitting TRBD2. The germline CDR1 and CDR2 sequences are SEHNR and FQNEAQ (reference sequence). The V gene end was trimmed by 3 bases and the J gene end by 9 bases; junction bases not matched to a gene: 11. This CDR3 spans 16 amino acids. Written as DNA, the CDR3 is TGTGCCAGCAGCTTTACCGGGACTAGCGTAGGGGTTGAGCAGTTCTTC. Protein: CASSFTGTSVGVEQFF.

The chain joins TRBV11-3 to TRBJ1-6; D not certain. Trimming took 1 base from V and 5 from J, leaving 9 bases between them. CDR1 is SGHNT, CDR2 YENEEA, per germline. This CDR3 is 15 amino acids long. The CDR3 loop reads CASSLGAANNSPLHF. The CDR3 bases are TGTGCCAGCAGCTTAGGGGCAGCTAATAATTCACCCCTCCACTTT.

The V and J genes are TRBV28 and TRBJ1-4; D gene uncertain. Trimming shortened V by 1 base and J by 8 bases, and 5 bases separated the two germline ends. CDR1 and CDR2 (germline): MDHEN, SYDVKM. The CDR3 contains 12 residues. CDR3 bases: TGTGCCAGCAGTTTATCCCCGGAAAAACTGTTTTTT. Its translation is CASSLSPEKLFF.

The CDR3 is CASRLNPGQSSYNEQFF. CDR3 DNA: TGCGCCAGCAGGTTAAATCCGGGACAGAGCTCCTACAATGAGCAGTTCTTC. The chain has TRBV5-1 and TRBJ2-1; 7 bases are a match to TRBD1. The length of the CDR3 is 17 residues. V lost 5 bases, J lost 0 bases, and 11 bases stayed unmatched. Germline CDR1 is SGHRS and CDR2 is YFSETQ.

V and J are TRBV6-5 and TRBJ1-5, with 11 bases aligning to TRBD1. Germline values: CDR1 MNHEY, CDR2 SVGAGI. The V gene end was trimmed by 6 bases and the J gene end by 7 bases; junction bases not matched to a gene: 5. CDR3 length: 14 residues. The CDR3 spells CASRDRGRVQPQHF. DNA for the CDR3: TGTGCCAGCAGGGACAGGGGGCGCGTCCAGCCCCAGCATTTT.

This clone was observed a few times. The rearrangement links TRBV18 to TRBJ1-1; weak D call: TRBD1 (5 bases). V gave up 3 bases and J gave up 1 base, with 9 bases separating them. Looked up from germline, CDR1 is KGHSH and CDR2 is LQKENI. This CDR3 spans 14 amino acids. CDR3 in DNA: TGTGCCAGCTCACCGGGACTGGAGAACACTGAAGCTTTCTTT. Translating it yields CASSPGLENTEAFF.

The chain carries TRBV5-4 and TRBJ2-6; 10 bases are shared with TRBD1. CDR1 SGHNT and CDR2 YYREEE come from the germline V gene (reference sequence). The CDR3 covers 18 residues. With 0 bases clipped from V and 0 bases from J, the junction kept 3 bases outside the gene matches. The CDR3 sequence: CASSLGGTGASGANVLTF. CDR3 sequence (DNA): TGTGCCAGCAGCTTGGGCGGGACAGGGGCCTCTGGGGCCAACGTCCTGACTTTC.

The rearrangement links TRBV5-1 to TRBJ2-5; TRBD2 matches at 8 bases. CDR1 SGHRS and CDR2 YFSETQ come from the germline V gene. CDR3 length: 16 amino acids. V shed 1 base and J 2 bases; nucleotides not matched to a gene: 7. The DNA of the CDR3 is TGCGCCAGCAGCTTGTCGGGGGGGCTAGTACAAGAGACCCAGTACTTC. The encoded protein is CASSLSGGLVQETQYF.

The chain links TRBV7-9 to TRBJ2-5, with TRBD1 as a possible D gene (5 bases). The CDR3 has 14 residues. V was clipped by 2 bases and J by 4 bases, with 11 bases between them. The germline gives CDR1 SEHNR, CDR2 FQNEAQ (reference sequence). This chain's CDR3 is CASSLIPGRETQYF. The CDR3 DNA reads TGTGCCAGCAGCTTAATTCCAGGGCGAGAGACCCAGTACTTC.

This rearrangement joins TRBV4-1 to TRBJ2-2; 8 bases are a match to TRBD2. Per the germline V gene, CDR1 is MGHRA and CDR2 is YSYEKL. This CDR3 comprises 13 residues. The junction had 8 bases not matched to a gene; V was cut back by 10 bases and J by 7 bases. The CDR3 DNA reads as TGCGCCACCCGGGGGCGGGGGGACGGGGAGCTGTTTTTT. This gives the protein CATRGRGDGELFF.

With respect to this clone: This specimen includes other DNA sequences encoding the same CDR3. This chain links TRBV6-5 with TRBJ1-1; D may be TRBD1 (5 bases). The CDR3 has 12 residues. Germline V CDR1 and CDR2: MNHEY, SVGAGI. Trimming took off 6 bases at V and 1 base at J, with 6 bases between the two ends. CDR3: CASRGQNTEAFF. DNA for the CDR3: TGTGCCAGCAGAGGACAGAACACTGAAGCTTTCTTT.

This chain uses TRBV4-2 with TRBJ1-2, with TRBD1 identical over 12 bases. The CDR3 sequence is 20 residues long. V gave up 2 bases and J gave up 4 bases; unmatched junction bases: 17. Looked up from germline, CDR1 is LGHNA and CDR2 is YNFKEQ. The CDR3 sequence: CASSQRQSSGTGGGIYGYTF. In nucleotides, the CDR3 is TGTGCCAGCAGCCAAAGACAGTCTTCCGGGACAGGGGGCGGGATCTATGGCTACACCTTC.

The chain uses TRBV20-1 and TRBJ1-1, with D uncertain. Germline CDR1 is DFQATT and CDR2 is SNEGSKA (reference sequence). Deletions cut 3 bases from V and 0 bases from J, with 11 bases between. The CDR3 runs 14 residues. The CDR3 DNA is TGCAGTGCTAGTATGGCCAGTATGAACACTGAAGCTTTCTTT. Protein product: CSASMASMNTEAFF.

J is TRBJ2-7 and V is TRBV19; 7 bases fit TRBD2. V was clipped by 8 bases and J by 3 bases; unmatched bases: 7. The CDR3 has 13 amino acids. The V gene's germline CDR1 is LNHDA and CDR2 SQIVND (reference sequence). The CDR3 sequence is CASRRAGDYEQYF. The CDR3, as DNA: TGTGCCAGTCGCCGGGCGGGGGACTACGAGCAGTACTTC.